Below are 15 T cell receptor beta chains sequenced from a single sample in a study of CD8+ T cells in alopecia areata. RNA was extracted and reverse transcribed into cDNA as the sequencing template. Some clones are missing from TCRdb's copy, which holds only in-frame ones; the method was immunoSEQ multiplex PCR. This table has around 5,400 clones, about 60% appearing once. Sampling of alopecia areata patients yielded lesional scalp punch biopsies as well as peripheral blood. Source material: skin. Every receptor here comes from a human donor with alopecia areata.

The CDR3 DNA reads as TGTGCCAGCAGCCAGAACCGAAATCAGCCCCAGCATTTT. Protein product: CASSQNRNQPQHF. The chain recombines TRBV14 with TRBJ1-5, with D hard to call. The germline CDR1 and CDR2 sequences are SGHDN and FVKESK. V lost 3 bases and J 4 bases, leaving 7 bases between the germline ends. This CDR3 is 13 amino acids long.

This chain connects TRBV25-1 to TRBJ2-1, with D possibly being TRBD1 or TRBD2 (6 bases each). The CDR3 loop spans 16 amino acids. Germline-derived CDR1 and CDR2 are MGHDK and SYGVNS. V gave up 0 bases and J gave up 3 bases, with 12 bases separating them. The CDR3 loop is CASSEYGGAYYNEQFF. CDR3 sequence (DNA): TGTGCCAGCAGTGAATACGGGGGCGCTTACTACAATGAGCAGTTCTTC.

The V and J genes are TRBV2 and TRBJ2-2; a weak D match, TRBD2 (6 bases). The CDR3 runs 15 residues. Trimming shortened V by 6 bases and J by 0 bases, and 11 bases separated the two germline ends. Germline V gene lookup returns CDR1 SNHLY and CDR2 FYNNEI. The CDR3 loop reads CASSAGSANTGELFF. CDR3 nucleotides: TGTGCCAGCAGCGCGGGGTCCGCGAACACCGGGGAGCTGTTTTTT.

A remark on this clone: One end of the junction varies from germline; a read error may be responsible. The rearrangement joins TRBV29-1 to TRBJ1-3; possible D gene TRBD1, 5 bases. Per the germline V gene, CDR1 is SQVTM and CDR2 is ANQGSEA. The CDR3 contains 12 residues. The CDR3 spells CSAQGSGNTKYF. The CDR3, as DNA: TGCAGCGCTCAGGGATCTGGAAACACCAAATATTTT. Looking up the rest from reference TRBV29-1 and TRBJ1-3 gives the full variable domain: SAVISQKPSRDICQRGTSLTIQCQVDSQVTMMFWYRQQPGQSLTLIATANQGSEATYESGFVIDKFPISRPNLTFSTLTVSNMSPEDSSIYLCSAQGSGNTKYFGEGSWLTVV.

This chain links TRBV5-5 with TRBJ2-1; D is uncertain. From germline, CDR1 is SGHKS and CDR2 YYEKEE (reference sequence). The CDR3 runs 12 residues. Trimming pared 5 bases from V and 0 bases from J, leaving 3 bases between. CDR3 DNA sequence: TGTGCCAGCAGAAACTCCTACAATGAGCAGTTCTTC. It specifies CASRNSYNEQFF.

The chain carries TRBV10-2 and TRBJ1-5; tentative D call: TRBD1 (6 bases). The V gene lost 10 bases and the J gene lost 7 bases, with 17 bases spanning the gap. This CDR3 region has 13 residues. In germline, CDR1 is WSHSY, CDR2 SAAADI. Here the CDR3 DNA reads TGCGCCACCTCAACAGGGATGGGACAGCCCCAGCATTTT. Encoded protein: CATSTGMGQPQHF.

Here the CDR3 DNA reads TGCGCCAGCAGCCCGCCGCGACAGGGAGGCACTGAAGCTTTCTTT. Translating gives CASSPPRQGGTEAFF. J is TRBJ1-1 and V is TRBV5-1, with 7 bases lining up with TRBD1. V was pared by 4 bases and J by 4 bases, with 10 bases of the junction left unmatched. The CDR3 covers 15 residues. Germline V gene data show CDR1 as SGHRS and CDR2 as YFSETQ.

This sequence joins TRBV6-1 and TRBJ1-1, with TRBD1 identical over 7 bases. CDR3 length: 14 residues. Germline V CDR1 and CDR2: MNHNS, SASEGT. The V segment lost 3 bases and the J segment 8 bases; nucleotides outside the gene matches: 9. Written as DNA, the CDR3 is TGTGCCAGCAGTGATCCGACAGGGCCGGGGGAAGCTTTCTTT. Its protein product is CASSDPTGPGEAFF.

DNA for the CDR3: TGTGCCACCAGCAGAGATGAGGGGACCAACACCATATATTTT. Protein product: CATSRDEGTNTIYF. This chain uses TRBV15 with TRBJ1-3, with TRBD1 as a possible D gene (5 bases). The length of the CDR3 is 14 residues. Germline CDR1 reads LNHNV; CDR2 reads YYDKDF (reference sequence). V lost 0 bases, J lost 7 bases, and 10 bases lay in between.

DNA for the CDR3: TGCAGCGCCTTGGCCCTGGAGACCTCCTACGAGCAGTACTTC. This translates into CSALALETSYEQYF. The genes are TRBV29-1 and TRBJ2-7, with D unclear. The germline V and J ends were trimmed by 7 bases and 0 bases, with 16 bases remaining between them. Germline V gene data show CDR1 as SQVTM and CDR2 as ANQGSEA. This CDR3 is 14 amino acids long.

V is TRBV29-1 and J is TRBJ2-7, with 8 bases that match TRBD2. This CDR3 is 14 amino acids long. Trimming cost V 5 bases and J 5 bases; bases outside gene matches: 11. Germline V gene sequence: CDR1 SQVTM, CDR2 ANQGSEA. CDR3 protein: CSVTRTSSFNEQYF. For the CDR3, the DNA is TGCAGCGTTACACGGACTAGCAGCTTCAACGAGCAGTACTTC.

This clone is a singleton in its sample. The chain is built from TRBV11-2 and TRBJ2-2, with a possible D match to TRBD2 (6 bases). Trimming took off 7 bases at V and 6 bases at J, with 15 bases between the two ends. CDR1 and CDR2 (germline): SGHAT, FQNNGV. The CDR3 has 14 amino acids. The CDR3 sequence: CASTQFGGSGELFF. CDR3 nucleotides: TGTGCCAGCACCCAATTCGGGGGTTCCGGGGAGCTGTTTTTT.

This clone has a handful of counts. The rearrangement joins TRBV29-1 to TRBJ1-2; possibly TRBD1 for D (5 bases). Trimming left V 4 bases short and J 5 bases short, with 17 bases between. CDR1 SQVTM and CDR2 ANQGSEA come from the germline V gene. CDR3 length: 14 amino acids. CDR3 nucleotide sequence: TGCAGCGTTGGGCAGGGATCGCTCGCGTATGGCTACACCTTC. This codes for CSVGQGSLAYGYTF.

The chain employs TRBV19 and TRBJ2-6; no firm D call. CDR1 is LNHDA, CDR2 SQIVND, per germline (reference sequence). Trimming left V 4 bases short and J 0 bases short, with 7 bases between. The CDR3 has 15 amino acids. The chain's CDR3 is CASSTRFSGANVLTF. The CDR3 DNA is TGTGCCAGTAGTACCCGGTTCTCTGGGGCCAACGTCCTGACTTTC.

The gene calls are TRBV5-6 and TRBJ2-1; D not certain. The ends were cut back, 0 bases at V and 3 bases at J, with 7 bases in the middle. The CDR3 is 14 residues long. Per the germline V gene, CDR1 is SGHDT and CDR2 is YYEEEE. The CDR3 DNA follows: TGTGCCAGCAGCTTGGATTATCACTACAATGAGCAGTTCTTC. This sequence encodes CASSLDYHYNEQFF.